Presented here are 32 T cell receptor beta chains from one specimen sequenced in a study of blood T cell repertoires in COVID-19. TCRdb keeps only in-frame clones here, not all; method: immunoSEQ multiplex PCR. The sample has around 170,000 clones, around 86% seen once. Sequencing was performed on peripheral blood. These receptors originate from a woman aged 25 to 45 with active or convalescent COVID-19.

The V gene is TRBV27, the J gene TRBJ2-3; 13 bases agree with TRBD2. The length of the CDR3 is 16 residues. Per the germline V gene, CDR1 is MNHEY and CDR2 is SMNVEV (reference sequence). V lost 5 bases, J lost 5 bases, and 7 bases stayed unmatched. The CDR3 reads CASSTRLAGGIDTQYF. CDR3 DNA: TGTGCCAGCAGTACCCGACTAGCGGGAGGTATAGATACGCAGTATTTT.

This chain joins TRBV28 and TRBJ1-4, with 7 nucleotides matching TRBD1. Germline CDR1 is MDHEN and CDR2 is SYDVKM. With 3 bases clipped from V and 0 bases from J, the junction kept 7 bases outside the gene matches. CDR3 size: 17 residues. CDR3 in amino acids: CASSFRTGSSTNEKLFF. DNA of the CDR3: TGTGCCAGCAGTTTTAGGACAGGTTCCTCAACTAATGAAAAACTGTTTTTT.

V is TRBV6-1 and J is TRBJ2-1; TRBD2 agrees at 10 bases. CDR3 length: 14 residues. The junction had 5 bases not matched to a gene; V was cut back by 3 bases and J by 9 bases. Germline CDR1 and CDR2: MNHNS and SASEGT. The CDR3 reads CASSDLAGVGEQFF. The CDR3, as DNA: TGTGCCAGCAGTGATCTAGCGGGAGTGGGTGAGCAGTTCTTC.

V usage is TRBV5-5 and J usage is TRBJ1-4; 7 positions agree with TRBD1. Germline assignment: CDR1 SGHKS and CDR2 YYEKEE (reference sequence). This CDR3 spans 16 amino acids. The ends lost 3 bases at V and 8 bases at J; junction bases unmatched: 13. The CDR3 bases are TGTGCCAGCAGCTCGAGTCCGGGACAGAGGAGCGAAAAACTGTTTTTT. Amino acids: CASSSSPGQRSEKLFF.

This clone was seen more than once but under ten times. The gene calls are TRBV6-5 and TRBJ1-1; D unresolved. Germline V gene sequence: CDR1 MNHEY, CDR2 SVGAGI. The V end was cut by 8 bases, the J end by 3 bases, with 7 bases between. This CDR3 contains 11 residues. The CDR3 bases are TGTGCCAGCCTAACCTACACTGAAGCTTTCTTT. Translated, it gives CASLTYTEAFF.

V usage is TRBV7-2 and J usage is TRBJ2-1; 9 bases fit TRBD1. Germline V lookup: CDR1 SGHTA, CDR2 FQGNSA. The junction had 11 bases not matched to a gene; V was cut back by 5 bases and J by 12 bases. The CDR3 has 14 residues. The DNA for the CDR3 is TGTGCCAGCAGCAAGACCGGGACAGGGAGACTGCAGTTCTTC. Its translation is CASSKTGTGRLQFF.

This clone was seen just once. This sequence joins TRBV18 and TRBJ1-5; tentative D call: TRBD1 (5 bases). V shed 6 bases and J shed 5 bases, with 11 bases lying between them. This CDR3 comprises 13 residues. The germline CDR1 and CDR2 sequences are KGHSH and LQKENI. Written as DNA, the CDR3 is TGTGCCAGCTCCCAGGGATCTCATCAGCCCCAGCATTTT. Amino acid sequence: CASSQGSHQPQHF.

The J gene is TRBJ1-5, the V gene TRBV6-5; D possibly corresponds to TRBD1 (6 bases). Germline-derived CDR1 and CDR2 are MNHEY and SVGAGI. This CDR3 has 13 amino acids. V lost 5 bases, J lost 3 bases, and 8 bases lay in between. CDR3: CASSRTDNQPQHF. The CDR3 bases are TGTGCCAGCAGTAGGACAGACAATCAGCCCCAGCATTTT.

J is TRBJ2-1 and V is TRBV12-5; 9 bases map to TRBD2. The CDR3 runs 21 residues. Per germline, CDR1 LGHNT and CDR2 FRNRAP. The ends lost 7 bases at V and 6 bases at J; junction bases unmatched: 28. The CDR3 DNA reads as TGTGCTAGTGAGGGGAGGGGTGATCGAGCGGGGGGACTAACACCACGCAATGAGCAGTTCTTC. This sequence encodes CASEGRGDRAGGLTPRNEQFF.

V is TRBV19 and J is TRBJ2-3, with 12 bases identical to TRBD2. Germline V gives CDR1 LNHDA, CDR2 SQIVND (reference sequence). V dropped 6 bases and J dropped 0; count of bases not matched to a gene: 1. The CDR3 spans 15 residues. CDR3 sequence: CASRTSGSSTDTQYF. The CDR3 DNA reads as TGTGCCAGTAGGACTAGCGGGAGTAGCACAGATACGCAGTATTTT.

The chain is built from TRBV6-5 and TRBJ2-3; tentative D call: TRBD2 (6 bases). CDR3 length: 15 residues. Germline V gene lookup returns CDR1 MNHEY and CDR2 SVGAGI. The V and J ends lost 7 bases and 2 bases respectively, with 16 bases between them. The DNA for the CDR3 is TGTGCCAGCACCGAGAGGAGGGGCCACACAGATACGCAGTATTTT. Translated: CASTERRGHTDTQYF.

V gene TRBV6-5 combines with J gene TRBJ2-7, with TRBD1 matching 10 bases. Germline lookup yields CDR1 MNHEY and CDR2 SVGAGI. This CDR3 comprises 15 residues. J lost 4 bases, V lost 5 bases, and 8 bases had no gene match. CDR3 loop: CASSTGQGGRYEQYF. The CDR3 DNA follows: TGTGCCAGCAGTACCGGACAGGGGGGTAGGTACGAGCAGTACTTC.

The CDR3 bases are TGTGCCAGCAGCTTAGGGACAGGTGACAATCAGCCCCAGCATTTT. This translates into CASSLGTGDNQPQHF. The chain recombines TRBV5-8 with TRBJ1-5; 8 nucleotides align to TRBD1. The junction had 4 bases not matched to a gene; V was cut back by 2 bases and J by 3 bases. CDR1 is SGHTS and CDR2 is YDEGEE in the germline V gene. This CDR3 comprises 15 residues. Looking up the rest from reference TRBV5-8 and TRBJ1-5 gives the full variable domain: EAGVTQSPTHLIKTRGQQATLRCSPISGHTSVYWYQQALGLGLQFLLWYDEGEERNRGNFPPRFSGRQFPNYSSELNVNALELEDSALYLCASSLGTGDNQPQHFGDGTRLSIL.

Concerning this clone itself: Other DNA sequences within the sample encode an identical CDR3. This chain uses TRBV27 with TRBJ1-1; D perhaps matches TRBD1 (5 bases). V dropped 2 bases and J dropped 0 bases, with 7 bases sitting between them. CDR1 is MNHEY, CDR2 SMNVEV, per germline (reference sequence). The CDR3 spans 14 residues. The CDR3, as DNA: TGTGCCAGCAGTTTAAGACAGATGAACACTGAAGCTTTCTTT. It translates to CASSLRQMNTEAFF.

Only a few counts were recorded for this clone. The V call is TRBV10-3, the J call TRBJ2-2, with TRBD1 as a possible D gene (5 bases). The CDR3 length is 13 residues. Germline CDR1 and CDR2: ENHRY and SYGVKD. With 10 bases removed from V and 6 bases from J, the gap between germline ends came to 15 bases. DNA of the CDR3: TGTGCCAGCAAGTCAGGGTATCCCGGGGAGCTGTTTTTT. This translates into CASKSGYPGELFF.

The chain joins TRBV18 to TRBJ1-5; 12 nucleotides agree with TRBD1. This CDR3 has 15 residues. Germline loops: CDR1 KGHSH, CDR2 LQKENI. V was clipped by 6 bases and J by 7 bases; unmatched bases: 7. The CDR3: CASSPGQGARQPQHF. As DNA, the CDR3 is TGTGCCAGCTCTCCGGGACAGGGGGCGAGACAGCCCCAGCATTTT.

The chain is built from TRBV15 and TRBJ2-1, with D tentatively TRBD1 (7 bases). The V gene's germline CDR1 is LNHNV and CDR2 YYDKDF (reference sequence). V lost 7 bases and J 4 bases, leaving 20 bases between the germline ends. The CDR3 has 16 residues. Written as DNA, the CDR3 is TGTGCCACCACCGACTTTTCGCGGGACAGATACAATGAGCAGTTCTTC. Translation: CATTDFSRDRYNEQFF.

The chain carries TRBV10-3 and TRBJ2-5, with 8 nucleotides matching TRBD2. V trimming: 0 bases; J trimming: 1 base; junction bases outside the gene matches: 4. The CDR3 contains 16 residues. Germline V lookup: CDR1 ENHRY, CDR2 SYGVKD. The CDR3 reads CAISESGGGIQETQYF. The CDR3 bases are TGTGCCATCAGTGAGTCTGGCGGGGGGATCCAAGAGACCCAGTACTTC.

The genes are TRBV2 and TRBJ1-1; TRBD1 aligns across 7 bases. Trimming took 3 bases from V and 10 from J; bases not matched to a gene: 5. Germline V lookup: CDR1 SNHLY, CDR2 FYNNEI. The CDR3 is 12 amino acids. The chain's CDR3 is CASSEADRVAFF. CDR3 coding DNA: TGTGCCAGCAGTGAGGCCGACAGGGTAGCTTTCTTT.

This chain uses TRBV18 with TRBJ1-1, with D possibly matching TRBD1 (6 bases). The V gene lost 3 bases and the J gene lost 1 base, with 18 bases spanning the gap. The CDR3 consists of 17 residues. CDR1 and CDR2 (germline): KGHSH, LQKENI. The CDR3 DNA reads TGTGCCAGCTCACCCAACGTGGGGGGGGCCCCGAACACTGAAGCTTTCTTT. This gives the protein CASSPNVGGAPNTEAFF.

This chain connects TRBV10-3 to TRBJ2-3; 10 bases map to TRBD2. Germline loops: CDR1 ENHRY, CDR2 SYGVKD. The CDR3 is 19 residues long. The ends lost 10 bases at V and 0 bases at J; junction bases unmatched: 19. The CDR3 loop reads CATRGSSGGSLISTDTQYF. The DNA of the CDR3 is TGTGCCACCCGAGGGAGTAGCGGGGGGTCCTTAATAAGCACAGATACGCAGTATTTT.

The chain couples TRBV6-7 to TRBJ2-4; 9 nucleotides match TRBD1. TRBV6-7 is an open reading frame, and its role is uncertain. The V and J ends lost 0 bases and 0 bases, in that order; junction bases with no gene match: 6. The CDR3 spans 18 residues. The CDR3 DNA follows: TGTGCCAGCAGTTACTCTAGGACAGGGGAGGAAGCCAAAAACATTCAGTACTTC. Protein product: CASSYSRTGEEAKNIQYF.

The chain has TRBV9 and TRBJ2-7; 8 bases map to TRBD1. The germline V gene has CDR1 SGDLS and CDR2 YYNGEE. The CDR3 loop spans 14 amino acids. The V segment lost 1 base and the J segment 4 bases; nucleotides outside the gene matches: 4. CDR3 loop: CASSVLDRDYEQYF. The CDR3 region has the DNA TGTGCCAGCAGCGTATTGGACAGGGATTACGAGCAGTACTTC.

The chain couples TRBV24-1 to TRBJ1-4, with no clear D. V dropped 5 bases and J dropped 0 bases, with 15 bases sitting between them. From germline, CDR1 is KGHDR and CDR2 SFDVKD. This CDR3 has 17 residues. The CDR3 loop is CATSGGGGMTTNEKLFF. The DNA for the CDR3 is TGTGCCACCAGTGGTGGCGGTGGAATGACAACTAATGAAAAACTGTTTTTT.

Only one count was recorded for this clone. V usage is TRBV28 and J usage is TRBJ2-1, with TRBD2 matching over 9 bases. Germline trimming cut 7 bases from V and 1 base from J; bases unmatched to any gene: 5. The CDR3 extends over 15 amino acids. Germline V gene lookup returns CDR1 MDHEN and CDR2 SYDVKM. The CDR3: CASNLREGSYNEQFF. CDR3 nucleotides: TGTGCCAGCAACTTGCGGGAGGGTTCCTACAATGAGCAGTTCTTC.

This chain connects TRBV2 to TRBJ2-5; 7 bases fit TRBD1. CDR3 length: 15 amino acids. With V trimmed by 6 bases and J by 2 bases, 9 bases remained unmatched. Germline CDR1 SNHLY, CDR2 FYNNEI. This chain's CDR3 is CASSAERGQQETQYF. The CDR3 DNA sequence: TGTGCCAGCAGCGCAGAGAGGGGACAGCAAGAGACCCAGTACTTC.

This chain joins TRBV20-1 and TRBJ1-1; D unclear. This CDR3 region has 11 residues. Germline values: CDR1 DFQATT, CDR2 SNEGSKA (reference sequence). Trimming stripped 7 bases from V and 4 bases from J, with 10 bases between. CDR3 region: CSEATSTEAFF. The CDR3 coding sequence is TGCAGTGAGGCCACTAGCACTGAAGCTTTCTTT.

The chain is built from TRBV18 and TRBJ2-5, with a possible D match to TRBD1 (5 bases). The germline CDR1 and CDR2 sequences are KGHSH and LQKENI. Trimming removed 2 bases at V and 2 bases at J, with 9 bases between. The CDR3 covers 14 residues. The CDR3 DNA reads as TGTGCCAGCTCACCAGTGAAGGGGCAAGAGACCCAGTACTTC. It is translated as CASSPVKGQETQYF. Drawing the rest from reference TRBV18 and TRBJ2-5, the complete variable domain is NAGVMQNPRHLVRRRGQEARLRCSPMKGHSHVYWYRQLPEEGLKFMVYLQKENIIDESGMPKERFSAEFPKEGPSILRIQQVVRGDSAAYFCASSPVKGQETQYFGPGTRLLVL.

The rearrangement uses TRBV11-2 and TRBJ1-6, with D unclear. Trimming removed 5 bases from V and 2 bases from J, with 4 bases in between. Germline loops: CDR1 SGHAT, CDR2 FQNNGV. This CDR3 spans 13 amino acids. For the CDR3, the DNA is TGTGCCAGCAGCGGGCCCTATAATTCACCCCTCCACTTT. It encodes CASSGPYNSPLHF.

The V and J genes are TRBV5-1 and TRBJ2-1, with D possibly being TRBD2 (5 bases). V was cut by 0 bases and J by 5 bases, with 6 bases left in between. The V gene's germline CDR1 is SGHRS and CDR2 YFSETQ. The CDR3 is 13 residues long. The CDR3 region has the DNA TGCGCCAGCAGCTTGGCGGGGAACAATGAGCAGTTCTTC. Protein: CASSLAGNNEQFF.

The rearrangement uses TRBV5-6 and TRBJ2-1; TRBD2 aligns across 7 bases. The V segment lost 7 bases and the J segment 3 bases; nucleotides outside the gene matches: 13. There are 16 residues in the CDR3. In germline, CDR1 is SGHDT, CDR2 YYEEEE. The chain's CDR3 is CASGDHGGTYYNEQFF. CDR3 sequence (DNA): TGTGCCAGCGGGGACCACGGGGGGACCTACTACAATGAGCAGTTCTTC.

The chain links TRBV19 to TRBJ2-3; weak D call: TRBD2 (5 bases). This CDR3 has 15 residues. Germline CDR1 LNHDA, CDR2 SQIVND (reference sequence). Trimming removed 7 bases at V and 6 bases at J, with 20 bases between. CDR3 loop: CASTIGPGVSDTQYF. The CDR3 region has the DNA TGTGCCAGTACCATCGGTCCCGGGGTATCCGATACGCAGTATTTT.